This TCR beta chain came from a study of human T cells and chemical hapten exposure. CDR1 ENHRY and CDR2 SYGVKD come from the germline V gene. J lost 10 bases, V lost 6 bases, and 13 bases had no gene match. The CDR3 loop spans 14 amino acids. This clonotype was counted ten times or more. During construction of the library, unique molecular identifiers were attached to individual cDNA molecules for quantitative, reproducible TCR counting. Each CDR3 protein gets one entry after TCRdb re-called the RACE reads with MiXCR. The data hold roughly 38,000 distinct CDR3 sequences, with more than 3% observed a single time. The sample's time point: patch test 1, 2 weeks after DPC sensitization. Regarding treatment: therapeutic diphenylcyclopropenone sensitization with weekly scalp DPC. The authors' total RNA extraction used unfractionated whole blood. Donation of samples came from alopecia patients who were 18 to 70 years old and suitable for DPC.

This chain uses TRBV10-3 with TRBJ1-1, with 8 bases that match TRBD1. The sample in question was whole blood, obtained in connection with sensitization to the hapten diphenylcyclopropenone (DPC). This sequence was found in a man in his fifties or sixties with alopecia areata. Some clones in this sample may be carry-over from other donors' samples. Here the CDR3 DNA reads TGTGCCATCAGCATTGACAGGGGCCCCAGCGCAGCTTTCTTT. Residues: CAISIDRGPSAAFF.